The source of this T cell receptor beta chain is a study of T cell repertoires in aging, cancer and after chemotherapy. Germline lookup yields CDR1 DFQATT and CDR2 SNEGSKA (reference sequence). The V and J ends lost 0 bases and 7 bases respectively, with 16 bases between them. The CDR3 is made up of 15 amino acids. The template was genomic DNA from peripheral blood, not RNA. A mixed TRB-A/B primer pool amplified rearranged TRB by multiplex touch-down PCR. MiXCR was run by TCRdb on the multiplex PCR reads, yielding one entry per CDR3 protein. The profile shows fewer than 4,500 distinct CDR3 sequences, less than 45% of them singletons.

Specimen: blood. This chain connects TRBV20-1 to TRBJ1-5; perhaps TRBD1 as D (5 bases). The sequence came from a human donor with a solid tumor. CDR3 nucleotide sequence: TGCAGTGCTAGAGATCGTGAGACCAAGGGGCAGCCCCAGCATTTT. Protein product: CSARDRETKGQPQHF.